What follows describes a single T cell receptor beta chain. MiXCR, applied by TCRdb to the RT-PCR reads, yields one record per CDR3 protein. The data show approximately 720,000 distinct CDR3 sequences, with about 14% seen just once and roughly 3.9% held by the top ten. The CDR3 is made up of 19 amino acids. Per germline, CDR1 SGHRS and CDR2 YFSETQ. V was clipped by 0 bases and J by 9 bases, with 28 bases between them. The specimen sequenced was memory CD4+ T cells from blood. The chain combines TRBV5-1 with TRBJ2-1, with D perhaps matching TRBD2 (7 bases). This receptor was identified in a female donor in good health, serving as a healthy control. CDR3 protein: CASSLAAHPVQGGSGEQFF. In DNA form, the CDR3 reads TGCGCCAGCAGCTTGGCCGCACACCCCGTACAGGGAGGGTCGGGTGAGCAGTTCTTC.